This record covers a single T cell receptor (beta chain). This record comes from a study of shared clonotypes between healthy human individuals. This table comes from immunoSEQ multiplex PCR, and its TCRdb copy is limited to in-frame clones, with some not included. The sample lists over a million clones, about 84% occurring once. V shed 3 bases and J shed 5 bases, with 13 bases lying between them. Germline V gives CDR1 SGHVS, CDR2 FQNEAQ. The CDR3 extends over 14 amino acids. This receptor was identified in a man younger than 35 in good health. Some clones in this sample may be carry-over from other donors' samples. The specimen sequenced was memory CD4+ T cells from PBMCs. Noted subset: CD45RA-negative fraction. The chain carries TRBV7-8 and TRBJ1-1; D not resolved. The CDR3 loop reads CASSFRPPKTEAFF. The CDR3, as DNA: TGTGCCAGCAGCTTCAGGCCCCCCAAAACTGAAGCTTTCTTT.